This entry lists 29 T cell receptor beta chains sequenced from one sample in a study of T cells in Graves' hyperthyroidism and ophthalmopathy. The TCR beta CDR3 regions underwent amplification using RNA transcripts as the source. HTBI primers drove first-round RT-PCR of the TCR CDR3. TCRdb recomputed calls from the multiplex PCR reads with MiXCR, one row per CDR3 protein. The sample consists of over 150,000 distinct CDR3 sequences, about 17% of them appearing once. Sequencing input: blood. These receptors originate from a woman aged 50 to 60 with Graves' hyperthyroidism.

The sample holds many counts of this clonotype. The chain has TRBV24-1 and TRBJ1-5, with 7 bases matching TRBD1. Germline CDR1 KGHDR, CDR2 SFDVKD. V was pared by 2 bases and J by 4 bases, with 4 bases of the junction left unmatched. The CDR3 totals 15 residues. CDR3 region: CATSDSRGRNQPQHF. For the CDR3, the DNA is TGTGCCACCAGTGATTCTAGGGGGCGAAATCAGCCCCAGCATTTT.

This clonotype came up many times. The chain joins TRBV28 to TRBJ2-1, with 9 bases lining up with TRBD1. The J segment lost 7 bases and the V segment lost 0 bases, leaving 7 bases of the junction unmatched. Looked up from germline, CDR1 is MDHEN and CDR2 is SYDVKM. The CDR3 extends over 16 amino acids. This CDR3 is CASSLWDRGAWNEQFF. The CDR3 coding sequence is TGTGCCAGCAGTTTATGGGACAGGGGAGCGTGGAATGAGCAGTTCTTC. Full variable domain (rest looked up from reference TRBV28 and TRBJ2-1): DVKVTQSSRYLVKRTGEKVFLECVQDMDHENMFWYRQDPGLGLRLIYFSYDVKMKEKGDIPEGYSVSREKKERFSLILESASTNQTSMYLCASSLWDRGAWNEQFFGPGTRLTVL.

V and J are TRBV7-9 and TRBJ2-1; D remains unclear. Germline lookup yields CDR1 SEHNR and CDR2 FQNEAQ (reference sequence). The CDR3 totals 12 residues. V lost 10 bases to trimming and J lost 0 bases, with 7 bases between them. CDR3 nucleotides: TGTGCCACAACAAGCTCCTACAATGAGCAGTTCTTC. Its protein is CATTSSYNEQFF.

This clonotype was counted many times. The chain recombines TRBV28 with TRBJ1-5, with unresolved D. V gave up 3 bases and J gave up 0 bases, with 15 bases separating them. CDR1 MDHEN and CDR2 SYDVKM come from the germline V gene. The CDR3 extends over 17 amino acids. The CDR3 protein is CASSFSPGDYSNQPQHF. The CDR3 DNA sequence: TGTGCCAGCAGTTTTTCCCCCGGGGATTATAGCAATCAGCCCCAGCATTTT.

This clonotype occurred many times. The J gene is TRBJ1-1, the V gene TRBV7-8; the D is unclear. From germline, CDR1 is SGHVS and CDR2 FQNEAQ. This CDR3 spans 14 amino acids. Trimming took 3 bases from V and 1 from J, leaving 9 bases between them. For the CDR3, the DNA is TGTGCCAGCAGCTTCCTCGGCGGGAACACTGAAGCTTTCTTT. Translation: CASSFLGGNTEAFF.

This clonotype came up a few times. The chain recombines TRBV25-1 with TRBJ2-2, with D perhaps assigned TRBD1 or TRBD2 (5 bases each). Trimming left V 4 bases short and J 1 base short, with 16 bases between. Germline V gives CDR1 MGHDK, CDR2 SYGVNS. The CDR3 is made up of 17 amino acids. This CDR3 is CASSVSQGVRNTGELFF. The CDR3 DNA is TGTGCCAGCAGTGTCTCCCAGGGAGTAAGGAACACCGGGGAGCTGTTTTTT.

There are a few counts of this clonotype. Mismatch with germline at one junction end may stem from a read error. This sequence joins TRBV6-1 and TRBJ2-7; D gene unclear. Germline V CDR1 and CDR2: MNHNS, SASEGT. This CDR3 contains 15 residues. The CDR3 region is CASTPRPGRSYKQYF. Here the CDR3 DNA reads TGTGCCAGCACCCCTAGGCCCGGCAGATCCTACAAGCAGTACTTC.

The chain uses TRBV9 and TRBJ1-4; D is perhaps TRBD1 (6 bases). V shed 0 bases and J shed 8 bases, with 14 bases lying between them. This CDR3 contains 15 residues. Germline V gene sequence: CDR1 SGDLS, CDR2 YYNGEE. The chain's CDR3 is CASSVGGTGGEKLFF. The DNA for the CDR3 is TGTGCCAGCAGCGTAGGTGGTACGGGGGGCGAAAAACTGTTTTTT. The full variable domain, rest sourced from reference TRBV9 and TRBJ1-4, is DSGVTQTPKHLITATGQRVTLRCSPRSGDLSVYWYQQSLDQGLQFLIQYYNGEERAKGNILERFSAQQFPDLHSELNLSSLELGDSALYFCASSVGGTGGEKLFFGSGTQLSVL.

This clonotype was found many times. The genes are TRBV13 and TRBJ2-5; tentative D call: TRBD1 (6 bases). V dropped 4 bases and J dropped 3 bases, with 15 bases sitting between them. The CDR3 runs 15 residues. The germline V gene has CDR1 PRHDT and CDR2 FYEKMQ (reference sequence). In DNA, the CDR3 is TGTGCCAGCAGCTCCCACAGGGTACGCGAAGAGACCCAGTACTTC. It specifies CASSSHRVREETQYF. The full variable domain, with the rest looked up from reference TRBV13 and TRBJ2-5, is AAGVIQSPRHLIKEKRETATLKCYPIPRHDTVYWYQQGPGQDPQFLISFYEKMQSDKGSIPDRFSAQQFSDYHSELNMSSLELGDSALYFCASSSHRVREETQYFGPGTRLLVL.

In its sample, this clonotype was seen a few times. V and J are TRBV20-1 and TRBJ2-7; D is ambiguous. CDR3 size: 9 residues. V lost 6 bases and J 6 bases, leaving 6 bases between the germline ends. The V gene's germline CDR1 is DFQATT and CDR2 SNEGSKA (reference sequence). The CDR3 region has the DNA TGCAGTGCCGACGTCGAGCAGTACTTC. It codes for CSADVEQYF.

This clonotype was counted a few times. This chain connects TRBV6-4 to TRBJ1-4, with 10 nucleotides matching TRBD1. V was clipped by 9 bases and J by 1 base; unmatched bases: 8. The CDR3 loop spans 16 amino acids. The germline CDR1 and CDR2 sequences are MRHNA and SNTAGT. CDR3 protein: CARRDRGSRTNEKLFF. For the CDR3, the DNA is TGTGCCAGAAGGGACAGGGGATCAAGAACTAATGAAAAACTGTTTTTT.

J is TRBJ2-3 and V is TRBV3-1; no clear D gene. The ends were cut back, 1 base at V and 8 bases at J, with 10 bases in the middle. This CDR3 region has 13 residues. The germline gives CDR1 LGHDT, CDR2 YNNKEL (reference sequence). CDR3 in DNA: TGTGCCAGCAGCCAAGGGTCGGGCGCTACGCAGTATTTT. Its translation: CASSQGSGATQYF.

This clonotype appeared many times. V is TRBV5-1 and J is TRBJ1-1, with 7 bases aligning to TRBD1. Per germline, CDR1 SGHRS and CDR2 YFSETQ. The V gene end was trimmed by 0 bases and the J gene end by 3 bases; junction bases not matched to a gene: 2. The CDR3 extends over 14 amino acids. CDR3 in amino acids: CASSLGQGYTEAFF. CDR3 bases: TGCGCCAGCAGCTTGGGACAGGGATACACTGAAGCTTTCTTT.

This clonotype has ten or more counts. The rearrangement links TRBV5-1 to TRBJ2-7; unclear D gene. The CDR3 consists of 12 residues. The germline CDR1 and CDR2 sequences are SGHRS and YFSETQ. The V end lost 1 base, the J end lost 3 bases, and 5 bases lay between the germline ends. The CDR3 protein is CASSLMDYEQYF. CDR3 DNA sequence: TGCGCCAGCAGCTTGATGGACTACGAGCAGTACTTC. The whole variable domain, remainder taken from reference TRBV5-1 and TRBJ2-7, is KAGVTQTPRYLIKTRGQQVTLSCSPISGHRSVSWYQQTPGQGLQFLFEYFSETQRNKGNFPGRFSGRQFSNSRSEMNVSTLELGDSALYLCASSLMDYEQYFGPGTRLTVT.

For this clonotype: A read error may account for a junction end that differs from germline. CDR3 DNA: TGTGCTAGCAGCAAAAACCCGGGACAGTCTACCGGGGAGCTGTTTTTT. Translation: CASSKNPGQSTGELFF. The genes are TRBV7-7 and TRBJ2-2; 7 bases are shared with TRBD1. Germline V CDR1 and CDR2: SSHAT, FNYEAQ (reference sequence). This CDR3 is 16 amino acids long.

This clonotype came up a few times. The gene calls are TRBV3-1 and TRBJ1-1; D might be TRBD1 (5 bases). In germline, CDR1 is LGHDT, CDR2 YNNKEL (reference sequence). Trimming took 3 bases from V and 9 from J, leaving 14 bases between them. This CDR3 spans 13 amino acids. The CDR3 loop reads CASSHQGTTKAFF. DNA for the CDR3: TGTGCCAGCAGCCACCAGGGTACCACAAAAGCTTTCTTT.

This clonotype was observed a handful of times. This chain links TRBV5-1 with TRBJ2-1; 10 bases are shared with TRBD1. Trimming cost V 0 bases and J 0 bases; bases outside gene matches: 6. The CDR3 loop spans 18 amino acids. Germline CDR1 is SGHRS and CDR2 is YFSETQ. The CDR3: CASSLGQGASGSYNEQFF. For the CDR3, the DNA is TGCGCCAGCAGCTTGGGACAGGGGGCGTCAGGCTCCTACAATGAGCAGTTCTTC.

This clonotype was observed many times. The rearrangement links TRBV28 to TRBJ2-4; 8 bases map to TRBD1. Germline V CDR1 and CDR2: MDHEN, SYDVKM. The trim removed 4 bases at V and 9 bases at J, leaving 20 bases unmatched. The CDR3 is made up of 18 amino acids. The CDR3 region has the DNA TGTGCCAGCAGTTCCCTATTTGACAGGGGCCTGCGGAGGTCCATTCAGTACTTC. Protein sequence: CASSSLFDRGLRRSIQYF.

V is TRBV15 and J is TRBJ2-5; 10 bases are a match to TRBD2. The CDR3 runs 17 residues. J gave up 4 bases and V 3 bases, and 11 bases lay outside the gene matches. Germline CDR1 is LNHNV and CDR2 is YYDKDF (reference sequence). The CDR3 DNA follows: TGTGCCACCAGCAGTGACTCTAGCGGGGGATTCCGAGAGACCCAGTACTTC. Amino acid sequence: CATSSDSSGGFRETQYF.

The table lists this clonotype with a few counts. The chain has TRBV18 and TRBJ2-3; 10 bases agree with TRBD1. Trimming took 0 bases from V and 6 from J; bases not matched to a gene: 6. Germline CDR1 is KGHSH and CDR2 is LQKENI. CDR3 size: 16 residues. This CDR3 is CASSPPGTGAGDTQYF. In DNA, the CDR3 is TGTGCCAGCTCACCACCCGGGACAGGGGCGGGCGATACGCAGTATTTT. Variable domain in full (rest from reference TRBV18 and TRBJ2-3): NAGVMQNPRHLVRRRGQEARLRCSPMKGHSHVYWYRQLPEEGLKFMVYLQKENIIDESGMPKERFSAEFPKEGPSILRIQQVVRGDSAAYFCASSPPGTGAGDTQYFGPGTRLTVL.

The sample holds many counts of this clonotype. V and J are TRBV6-5 and TRBJ2-2; maybe TRBD2 (7 bases). Germline V gene sequence: CDR1 MNHEY, CDR2 SVGAGI. Trimming removed 2 bases at V and 0 bases at J, with 19 bases between. CDR3 length: 19 residues. In DNA form, the CDR3 reads TGTGCCAGCAGTTACGATGGGGGGGGGCGCTTTTCGAACACCGGGGAGCTGTTTTTT. This gives the protein CASSYDGGGRFSNTGELFF.

In this sample, this clonotype turned up many times. The V gene is TRBV7-2, the J gene TRBJ1-2; D unresolved. The CDR3 spans 12 residues. V was cut by 2 bases and J by 1 base, with 2 bases left in between. Germline lookup yields CDR1 SGHTA and CDR2 FQGNSA. CDR3: CASSLNNYGYTF. In nucleotides, the CDR3 is TGTGCCAGCAGCTTAAATAACTATGGCTACACCTTC.

This clonotype was seen repeatedly, ten times or more. The chain is built from TRBV19 and TRBJ1-1; the D is unclear. V was shortened by 1 base and J by 3 bases, with 9 bases between the two germline ends. The CDR3 length is 14 residues. Germline CDR1 is LNHDA and CDR2 is SQIVND (reference sequence). The CDR3 DNA sequence: TGTGCCAGTAGTATAGCGAGCGGGTACACTGAAGCTTTCTTT. This sequence encodes CASSIASGYTEAFF.

This clonotype showed up just once. The gene calls are TRBV12-3 or TRBV12-4 and TRBJ2-5; D remains unclear. Trimming took 2 bases from V and 5 from J, leaving 15 bases between them. CDR3 length: 15 residues. CDR3 residues: CASSLKSLGVETQYF. As DNA, the CDR3 is TGTGCCAGCAGTTTAAAGTCATTGGGTGTGGAGACCCAGTACTTC.

The chain recombines TRBV28 with TRBJ2-3; maybe TRBD2 (5 bases). Trimming left V 7 bases short and J 0 bases short, with 17 bases between. The germline gives CDR1 MDHEN, CDR2 SYDVKM. This CDR3 has 16 residues. The CDR3 region is CASTPIPAASTDTQYF. Written as DNA, the CDR3 is TGTGCCAGCACCCCCATCCCAGCGGCTAGCACAGATACGCAGTATTTT. The variable domain in full, with the rest retrieved from reference TRBV28 and TRBJ2-3, is DVKVTQSSRYLVKRTGEKVFLECVQDMDHENMFWYRQDPGLGLRLIYFSYDVKMKEKGDIPEGYSVSREKKERFSLILESASTNQTSMYLCASTPIPAASTDTQYFGPGTRLTVL.

At least ten counts were recorded for this clonotype. V is TRBV20-1 and J is TRBJ2-1; 8 nucleotides align to TRBD2. Germline V gene data show CDR1 as DFQATT and CDR2 as SNEGSKA (reference sequence). The CDR3 contains 15 residues. The ends lost 6 bases at V and 5 bases at J; junction bases unmatched: 12. CDR3 region: CSAYPGTRGNNEQFF. In nucleotides, the CDR3 is TGCAGTGCCTATCCCGGGACTAGAGGAAACAATGAGCAGTTCTTC.

This clonotype was observed at least ten times. The chain couples TRBV28 to TRBJ1-1; D call uncertain. The CDR3 is made up of 13 amino acids. Trimming stripped 5 bases from V and 13 bases from J, with 20 bases between. Per the germline V gene, CDR1 is MDHEN and CDR2 is SYDVKM. The chain's CDR3 is CASSLPSTRRGFF. DNA of the CDR3: TGTGCCAGCAGTCTTCCCTCGACCAGACGAGGTTTCTTT.

The CDR3 spells CASSLAGGPGNEQFF. The CDR3 DNA follows: TGTGCCAGCAGCCTAGCGGGGGGGCCGGGCAATGAGCAGTTCTTC. V usage is TRBV7-3 and J usage is TRBJ2-1, with 12 positions matching TRBD2. The V gene end was trimmed by 5 bases and the J gene end by 6 bases; junction bases not matched to a gene: 5. The CDR3 runs 15 residues. Germline V gene lookup returns CDR1 SGHTA and CDR2 FQGTGA.

This clonotype appeared many times. The chain carries TRBV3-1 and TRBJ1-6; D is unclear. Germline assignment: CDR1 LGHDT and CDR2 YNNKEL (reference sequence). The V and J ends lost 4 bases and 7 bases respectively, with 5 bases between them. CDR3 length: 12 amino acids. For the CDR3, the DNA is TGTGCCAGCAGCCGCCACAATTCACCCCTCCACTTT. It encodes CASSRHNSPLHF.